One sample yielded the 24 T cell receptor beta chains listed below, sequenced in a study of patients and donors after allogeneic stem cell transplantation. TCRdb reprocessed the RT-PCR reads via MiXCR and lists one record per CDR3 protein. Of about 960,000 distinct CDR3 sequences detected, 15% to 20% appear once; the ten largest clones hold 5% to 6.5%. The sample taken for sequencing was blood, either unsorted or a sorted T cell fraction (not recorded which). The receptors derive from a human donor who was either an allogeneic HSCT recipient or a stem cell or donor lymphocyte infusion donor (not recorded which). It is not recorded whose cells these are; they may come from a transplant donor.

This clonotype has just a few counts. CDR3 amino acids: CASSPDRGPPYEQYF. The CDR3, as DNA: TGTGCCAGCAGCCCGGACAGGGGACCACCCTACGAGCAGTACTTC. This rearrangement joins TRBV7-2 to TRBJ2-7; 9 bases fit TRBD1. V was pared by 5 bases and J by 2 bases, with 7 bases of the junction left unmatched. The CDR3 is 15 residues long. Germline V lookup: CDR1 SGHTA, CDR2 FQGNSA.

The rearrangement joins TRBV20-1 to TRBJ2-1, with D possibly being TRBD2 (5 bases). V was pared by 6 bases and J by 1 base, with 13 bases between. The CDR3 runs to 14 residues. Germline V gives CDR1 DFQATT, CDR2 SNEGSKA (reference sequence). The chain's CDR3 is CSAPSGLSYNEQFF. The CDR3 DNA follows: TGCAGTGCCCCCAGCGGTTTATCCTACAATGAGCAGTTCTTC.

This clonotype has a count of ten or more. The chain carries TRBV27 and TRBJ1-2; no reliable D call. Germline loops: CDR1 MNHEY, CDR2 SMNVEV (reference sequence). With 3 bases removed from V and 1 base from J, the gap between germline ends came to 6 bases. This CDR3 is built from 13 residues. CDR3 sequence reads: CASSLKGNYGYTF. The CDR3 nucleotides are TGTGCCAGCAGTTTGAAGGGTAACTATGGCTACACCTTC.

There are a few counts of this clonotype. This chain joins TRBV5-1 and TRBJ2-1; 9 nucleotides align to TRBD2. The V and J ends lost 0 bases and 7 bases, in that order; junction bases with no gene match: 11. The length of the CDR3 is 17 residues. The germline CDR1 and CDR2 sequences are SGHRS and YFSETQ. CDR3 region: CASSLALAGEVWNEQFF. CDR3 DNA sequence: TGCGCCAGCAGCTTGGCCTTAGCGGGAGAAGTATGGAATGAGCAGTTCTTC. The entire variable domain, with the rest obtained from reference TRBV5-1 and TRBJ2-1, is as follows: KAGVTQTPRYLIKTRGQQVTLSCSPISGHRSVSWYQQTPGQGLQFLFEYFSETQRNKGNFPGRFSGRQFSNSRSEMNVSTLELGDSALYLCASSLALAGEVWNEQFFGPGTRLTVL.

The V and J genes are TRBV5-1 and TRBJ2-1; 9 bases are shared with TRBD2. With 4 bases clipped from V and 8 bases from J, the junction kept 16 bases outside the gene matches. Germline values: CDR1 SGHRS, CDR2 YFSETQ. The CDR3 spans 17 residues. The CDR3 loop reads CASSRTGGSGSFDEQFF. CDR3 nucleotide sequence: TGCGCCAGCAGCCGTACGGGGGGTAGCGGGAGCTTCGATGAGCAGTTCTTC.

There are many counts of this clonotype. The V call is TRBV24-1, the J call TRBJ1-5; D is uncertain. V gave up 4 bases and J gave up 5 bases, with 11 bases separating them. CDR3 length: 14 residues. Germline-derived CDR1 and CDR2 are KGHDR and SFDVKD. CDR3 nucleotides: TGTGCCACCAGTGAGCCCGGGAGCCATCAGCCCCAGCATTTT. Its protein product is CATSEPGSHQPQHF.

Comment on this clonotype: Sequence at one end of the junction differs from germline and may be a read error. V and J are TRBV12-3 or TRBV12-4 and TRBJ2-1, with 9 positions matching TRBD2. The CDR3 totals 15 residues. The CDR3 DNA is TGTGCCAGCAATCCGGGACTAGCCTCCCACAATGAGCAGTTCTTC. It translates to CASNPGLASHNEQFF.

The gene calls are TRBV30 and TRBJ2-3, with 9 bases matching TRBD1. J was trimmed by 3 bases and V by 3 bases; bases with no gene match: 4. Germline V gene lookup returns CDR1 GTSNPN and CDR2 SVGIG (reference sequence). The CDR3 contains 14 residues. The CDR3 region is CAWSPGQGTDTQYF. Written as DNA, the CDR3 is TGTGCCTGGAGCCCCGGACAGGGGACAGATACGCAGTATTTT.

V gene TRBV12-3 or TRBV12-4 combines with J gene TRBJ2-3; TRBD2 matches at 14 bases. V gave up 7 bases and J gave up 2 bases; unmatched junction bases: 14. There are 19 residues in the CDR3. The chain's CDR3 is CASKVRTSGRTTPTDTQYF. The CDR3 DNA reads as TGTGCCAGCAAAGTGAGGACTAGCGGGAGGACGACCCCCACAGATACGCAGTATTTT.

This clonotype was counted ten times or more. The V and J genes are TRBV12-3 or TRBV12-4 and TRBJ2-7, with 10 bases matching TRBD1. This CDR3 contains 14 residues. With 2 bases clipped from V and 5 bases from J, the junction kept 3 bases outside the gene matches. The CDR3: CASSLKTGGHEQYF. CDR3 DNA: TGTGCCAGCAGTTTAAAGACAGGGGGCCACGAGCAGTACTTC.

This clonotype has just a few counts. V usage is TRBV5-1 and J usage is TRBJ2-7; 11 nucleotides match TRBD1. The ends lost 4 bases at V and 5 bases at J; junction bases unmatched: 8. The V gene's germline CDR1 is SGHRS and CDR2 YFSETQ. The CDR3 covers 15 residues. In DNA, the CDR3 is TGCGCCAGCAGCGAGAGGACAGGGGGCAAGGACGAGCAGTACTTC. Residues: CASSERTGGKDEQYF.

Ten or more counts support this clonotype. The rearrangement links TRBV7-9 to TRBJ2-5; D may be TRBD2 (5 bases). V was shortened by 1 base and J by 0 bases, with 15 bases between the two germline ends. Germline values: CDR1 SEHNR, CDR2 FQNEAQ (reference sequence). The CDR3 is made up of 17 amino acids. The CDR3 DNA reads as TGTGCCAGCAGCTTAGTCTCTCCGGGAAGGTACCAAGAGACCCAGTACTTC. Translating it yields CASSLVSPGRYQETQYF.

The V call is TRBV6-5, the J call TRBJ2-2; D unresolved. Germline V CDR1 and CDR2: MNHEY, SVGAGI. The CDR3 extends over 16 amino acids. V lost 3 bases and J 1 base, leaving 12 bases between the germline ends. CDR3 region: CASSYGPPKNTGELFF. CDR3 bases: TGTGCCAGCAGTTATGGGCCACCTAAGAACACCGGGGAGCTGTTTTTT.

This clonotype was recorded at least ten times. The V gene is TRBV12-3 or TRBV12-4, the J gene TRBJ2-1, with TRBD2 matching over 9 bases. The J segment lost 6 bases and the V segment lost 2 bases, leaving 8 bases of the junction unmatched. The CDR3 spans 16 residues. The DNA for the CDR3 is TGTGCCAGCAGTTTAAGGGCCAGCGGGAGGTTCAATGAGCAGTTCTTC. Residues: CASSLRASGRFNEQFF.

This clonotype was seen only a few times. This sequence joins TRBV29-1 and TRBJ2-2; D is undetermined. The CDR3 runs 13 residues. V dropped 6 bases and J dropped 1 base, with 9 bases sitting between them. Germline V CDR1 and CDR2: SQVTM, ANQGSEA. This CDR3 is CSVDPKNTGELFF. The CDR3 bases are TGCAGCGTCGACCCCAAGAACACCGGGGAGCTGTTTTTT.

V gene TRBV6-2 or TRBV6-3 combines with J gene TRBJ2-1, with D unresolved. Trimming stripped 6 bases from V and 8 bases from J, with 23 bases between. Germline assignment: CDR1 MNHEY and CDR2 SVGEGT. The CDR3 has 16 amino acids. The CDR3 loop is CASSRRLRHTEDEQFF. CDR3 in DNA: TGTGCCAGCAGCCGCCGCTTGAGACACACTGAAGATGAGCAGTTCTTC.

V is TRBV29-1 and J is TRBJ2-5; D may be TRBD2 (5 bases). The CDR3 is 16 residues long. Per germline, CDR1 SQVTM and CDR2 ANQGSEA. CDR3 sequence: CRDERRGPSRVWAQYF. DNA for the CDR3: TGCAGAGACGAGCGACGAGGGCCTAGCCGGGTTTGGGCCCAGTACTTC.

This clonotype was observed a handful of times. The chain employs TRBV24-1 and TRBJ1-2, with D unclear. CDR1 is KGHDR, CDR2 SFDVKD, per germline. Between the trimmed V and J ends, which lost 2 bases and 2 bases, there was a span of 11 bases. The CDR3 loop spans 15 amino acids. The CDR3 region has the DNA TGTGCCACCAGTGATTCCCGGGTCACGAACTATGGCTACACCTTC. This gives the protein CATSDSRVTNYGYTF.

This rearrangement joins TRBV6-1 to TRBJ1-5; 9 bases are shared with TRBD1. The J segment lost 6 bases and the V segment lost 6 bases, leaving 6 bases of the junction unmatched. This CDR3 spans 14 amino acids. Germline V lookup: CDR1 MNHNS, CDR2 SASEGT. CDR3 bases: TGTGCCAGCAGCAGACAGGGGGTGGCTCAGCCCCAGCATTTT. It specifies CASSRQGVAQPQHF.

The chain uses TRBV20-1 and TRBJ1-5, with D maybe TRBD1 (6 bases). This CDR3 is 12 amino acids long. V lost 6 bases to trimming and J lost 5 bases, with 11 bases between them. CDR1 DFQATT and CDR2 SNEGSKA come from the germline V gene (reference sequence). The CDR3 spells CSASQGDQPQHF. The CDR3 DNA sequence: TGCAGTGCGTCACAGGGAGATCAGCCCCAGCATTTT.

The chain combines TRBV12-3 or TRBV12-4 with TRBJ2-7; D is unresolved. The CDR3 totals 16 residues. Trimming left V 4 bases short and J 0 bases short, with 16 bases between. The CDR3 DNA sequence: TGTGCCAGCAGTTGGGTCGGCACCCGACTCTCCTACGAGCAGTACTTC. Translation gives CASSWVGTRLSYEQYF.

This clonotype was detected a few times. The gene calls are TRBV7-2 and TRBJ2-2; D is unresolved. Germline assignment: CDR1 SGHTA and CDR2 FQGNSA. The V and J ends lost 2 bases and 4 bases respectively, with 14 bases between them. The CDR3 is 16 amino acids. The CDR3 nucleotides are TGTGCCAGCAGCTTATATCGACGTGGGTCCACCGGGGAGCTGTTTTTT. Translating gives CASSLYRRGSTGELFF.

This clonotype came up a few times. CDR3 protein: CASSAIRGQPQHF. CDR3 in DNA: TGTGCCAGCAGTGCGATCAGGGGACAGCCCCAGCATTTT. The chain joins TRBV27 to TRBJ1-5, with D maybe TRBD1 (6 bases). V was trimmed by 5 bases and J by 7 bases, leaving 12 bases between them. The CDR3 is 13 amino acids. CDR1 is MNHEY and CDR2 is SMNVEV in the germline V gene (reference sequence).

The table lists this clonotype with a few counts. The rearrangement joins TRBV18 to TRBJ1-5, with D maybe TRBD1 (5 bases). Germline CDR1 and CDR2: KGHSH and LQKENI. The CDR3 is 14 amino acids. Trimming cost V 5 bases and J 7 bases, with 15 bases left between them. The CDR3 DNA reads TGTGCCAGCTCAGGTGTAGGGGATGTCCAGCCCCAGCATTTT. It codes for CASSGVGDVQPQHF.